The entry that follows covers one T cell receptor beta chain sequence. TCRdb reprocessed the 5' RACE reads with MiXCR, giving one entry per CDR3 protein. The sample yields about 66,000 distinct CDR3 sequences, 4.5% seen once. The sample comes from a study of neurological immune-mediated disorders. Across the whole study: The roughly 34 multiple sclerosis patients comprised roughly 31 that were relapsing-remitting and 3 that were secondary progressive.

Per the germline V gene, CDR1 is DFQATT and CDR2 is SNEGSKA (reference sequence). There are 13 residues in the CDR3. The V and J ends lost 5 bases and 9 bases respectively, with 17 bases between them. The TCR sequence derives from a man younger than 40 with multiple sclerosis. The material sequenced was PBMCs. The rearrangement uses TRBV20-1 and TRBJ2-1, with D possibly matching TRBD1 (6 bases). In DNA form, the CDR3 reads TGCAGTGCTCCCCGGGACACAAGGTTTGAGCAGTTCTTC. Encoded protein: CSAPRDTRFEQFF.